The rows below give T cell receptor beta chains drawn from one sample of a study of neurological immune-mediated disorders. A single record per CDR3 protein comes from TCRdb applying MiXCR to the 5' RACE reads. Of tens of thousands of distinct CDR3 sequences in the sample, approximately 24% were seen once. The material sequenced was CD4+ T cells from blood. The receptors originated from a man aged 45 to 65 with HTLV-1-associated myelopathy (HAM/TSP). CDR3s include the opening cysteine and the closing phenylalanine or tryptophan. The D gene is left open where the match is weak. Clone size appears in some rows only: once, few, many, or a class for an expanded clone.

CDR3 protein: CASSRPQTGLLLLSGELFF; CDR3 DNA: TGTGCCAGCAGCCGCCCCCAGACAGGGTTGTTGTTATTGTCCGGGGAGCTGTTTTTT; J gene: TRBJ2-2; D gene: TRBD1; clone size: many; V gene: TRBV14
CDR3 protein: CVSSPDLPTGELFF; CDR3 DNA: TGTGTCAGCAGCCCCGACTTACCCACCGGGGAGCTGTTTTTT; J gene: TRBJ2-2; D gene: .; clone size: .; V gene: TRBV7-8
CDR3 protein: CSARGGNTIYF; CDR3 DNA: TGCAGTGCTAGAGGTGGAAACACCATATATTTT; J gene: TRBJ1-3; D gene: .; clone size: .; V gene: TRBV20-1
CDR3 protein: CASSSRGQGNYGYTF; CDR3 DNA: TGTGCCAGCAGTTCGAGAGGACAGGGGAACTATGGCTACACCTTC; J gene: TRBJ1-2; D gene: TRBD1; clone size: many; V gene: TRBV12-3/TRBV12-4
CDR3 protein: CASTKGGGRGEGYTF; CDR3 DNA: TGCGCCAGCACGAAGGGCGGGGGCAGGGGTGAAGGCTACACCTTC; J gene: TRBJ1-2; D gene: .; clone size: few; V gene: TRBV5-1
CDR3 protein: CSARGLEVSTNEQFF; CDR3 DNA: TGCAGTGCTAGGGGTCTGGAGGTCTCGACCAATGAGCAGTTCTTC; J gene: TRBJ2-1; D gene: .; clone size: many; V gene: TRBV20-1
CDR3 protein: CSVLQGISTDTQYF; CDR3 DNA: TGCAGCGTTCTTCAGGGGATCTCGACAGATACGCAGTATTTT; J gene: TRBJ2-3; D gene: .; clone size: many; V gene: TRBV29-1
CDR3 protein: CASSALLTSGNYEQYF; CDR3 DNA: TGTGCCAGCAGTGCGTTATTGACTAGCGGGAACTACGAGCAGTACTTC; J gene: TRBJ2-7; D gene: TRBD2; clone size: many; V gene: TRBV6-1
CDR3 protein: CASSLARQDSYEQYF; CDR3 DNA: TGTGCCAGCAGCTTGGCCCGCCAGGACTCCTACGAGCAGTACTTC; J gene: TRBJ2-7; D gene: .; clone size: .; V gene: TRBV11-1
CDR3 protein: CASSFTWMNTGELFF; CDR3 DNA: TGCGCCAGCAGCTTTACGTGGATGAACACCGGGGAGCTGTTTTTT; J gene: TRBJ2-2; D gene: .; clone size: once; V gene: TRBV5-1
CDR3 protein: CSADGLAGDEQYF; CDR3 DNA: TGCAGTGCCGACGGACTAGCTGGGGACGAGCAGTACTTC; J gene: TRBJ2-7; D gene: TRBD2; clone size: many; V gene: TRBV20-1
CDR3 protein: CASSPGQGMAPLHF; CDR3 DNA: TGTGCCAGCAGCCCCGGACAGGGAATGGCACCCCTCCACTTT; J gene: TRBJ1-6; D gene: TRBD1; clone size: many; V gene: TRBV7-8
CDR3 protein: CATSDRAKGVIGNEQFF; CDR3 DNA: TGTGCCACCAGTGATCGGGCGAAAGGGGTCATTGGAAATGAGCAGTTCTTT; J gene: TRBJ2-1; D gene: .; clone size: .; V gene: TRBV24-1
CDR3 protein: CSSSEYRAGTAFF; CDR3 DNA: TGTTCTAGCAGTGAATATAGGGCAGGGACCGCTTTCTTT; J gene: TRBJ1-1; D gene: .; clone size: once; V gene: TRBV25-1
CDR3 protein: CASSWRDSGSGELFF; CDR3 DNA: TGCGCCAGCAGCTGGAGGGACAGTGGGTCTGGGGAGCTGTTTTTT; J gene: TRBJ2-2; D gene: .; clone size: .; V gene: TRBV5-1
CDR3 protein: CASSLVGSRSYGYTF; CDR3 DNA: TGCGCCAGCAGCTTGGTAGGGTCCCGATCTTATGGCTACACCTTC; J gene: TRBJ1-2; D gene: .; clone size: few; V gene: TRBV5-1
CDR3 protein: CASSKGPGVTDTQYF; CDR3 DNA: TGTGCCAGTAGTAAGGGTCCGGGAGTGACAGATACGCAGTATTTT; J gene: TRBJ2-3; D gene: .; clone size: few; V gene: TRBV19
CDR3 protein: CASSPPSGRRTGELFF; CDR3 DNA: TGCGCCAGCAGCCCTCCGTCCGGAAGAAGGACCGGGGAGCTGTTTTTT; J gene: TRBJ2-2; D gene: .; clone size: many; V gene: TRBV5-1
CDR3 protein: CSAGRTSGRAADTQYF; CDR3 DNA: TGCAGTGCTGGGAGGACTAGCGGGAGGGCGGCAGATACGCAGTATTTT; J gene: TRBJ2-3; D gene: TRBD2; clone size: many; V gene: TRBV20-1
CDR3 protein: CASSVGWVSHEQYF; CDR3 DNA: TGTGCCAGCAGCGTAGGGTGGGTTTCCCACGAGCAGTACTTC; J gene: TRBJ2-7; D gene: .; clone size: many; V gene: TRBV9
CDR3 protein: CSASRQNSYNEQFF; CDR3 DNA: TGCAGTGCTAGTAGGCAGAACTCCTACAATGAGCAGTTCTTC; J gene: TRBJ2-1; D gene: .; clone size: .; V gene: TRBV20-1
CDR3 protein: CSAQGPTNTGELFF; CDR3 DNA: TGCAGTGCCCAGGGACCCACGAACACCGGGGAGCTGTTTTTT; J gene: TRBJ2-2; D gene: .; clone size: .; V gene: TRBV20-1
CDR3 protein: CASSLGTSGFYEQYF; CDR3 DNA: TGTGCCAGCAGCTTGGGGACTAGCGGGTTCTACGAGCAGTACTTC; J gene: TRBJ2-7; D gene: TRBD2; clone size: many; V gene: TRBV7-2
CDR3 protein: CASSQTTSADQETQYF; CDR3 DNA: TGTGCCAGCAGCCAGACGACCTCGGCGGATCAAGAGACCCAGTACTTC; J gene: TRBJ2-5; D gene: .; clone size: .; V gene: TRBV4-2
CDR3 protein: CASSMGPVQHF; CDR3 DNA: TGTGCCAGCAGTATGGGGCCCGTCCAGCATTTT; J gene: TRBJ1-5; D gene: .; clone size: many; V gene: TRBV12-3/TRBV12-4
CDR3 protein: CSARGEGRNSYNSPLHF; CDR3 DNA: TGCAGTGCTAGAGGGGAGGGCAGGAACTCCTATAATTCACCCCTCCACTTT; J gene: TRBJ1-6; D gene: .; clone size: many; V gene: TRBV20-1
CDR3 protein: CASSLVSYYGYTF; CDR3 DNA: TGCGCCAGCAGCTTGGTCAGCTACTATGGCTACACCTTC; J gene: TRBJ1-2; D gene: .; clone size: many; V gene: TRBV5-1
CDR3 protein: CASSPRTSGTYEQYF; CDR3 DNA: TGCGCCAGCAGCCCCCGGACTAGCGGAACGTACGAGCAGTACTTC; J gene: TRBJ2-7; D gene: TRBD2; clone size: many; V gene: TRBV5-1
CDR3 protein: CASSSPHRSDTQYF; CDR3 DNA: TGTGCCAGCAGCTCCCCCCACCGGTCAGATACGCAGTATTTT; J gene: TRBJ2-3; D gene: .; clone size: many; V gene: TRBV7-2
CDR3 protein: CASSQGIGPYEQYF; CDR3 DNA: TGTGCCAGCAGCCAAGGGATAGGGCCTTACGAGCAGTACTTC; J gene: TRBJ2-7; D gene: .; clone size: many; V gene: TRBV3-1
CDR3 protein: CSVRASARTEAFF; CDR3 DNA: TGCAGCGTCCGGGCCTCGGCTAGGACTGAAGCTTTCTTT; J gene: TRBJ1-1; D gene: .; clone size: many; V gene: TRBV29-1
CDR3 protein: CASSRLGRENEKLFF; CDR3 DNA: TGTGCCAGCAGCCGACTTGGACGGGAAAATGAAAAACTGTTTTTT; J gene: TRBJ1-4; D gene: .; clone size: .; V gene: TRBV3-1